A selection of T cell receptor beta chains follows, all from one sample in a study of T-cell memory formation after mild COVID-19. Via MiXCR, TCRdb re-called the 5' RACE reads, giving one row per CDR3 protein. The sample contains approximately 570,000 distinct CDR3 sequences, roughly 18% of which appear only once. Material: PBMCs or a T cell subset sorted from them (not recorded which). The source is an adult woman who had mild COVID-19 (a few samples of this study predate the infection). Cell type and time point are not known. The CDR3 runs from the conserved cysteine through the conserved F or W.

v_gene | CDR3aa
TRBV2 | CASAPGTGYEQYF
TRBV3-1 | CASSQALLPTKYEQYF
TRBV6-5 | CASSYSKQSGEKLFF
TRBV7-2 | CASSPNPRETQYF
TRBV7-9 | CASSPTTVYGYTF
TRBV11-2 | CASSLDGPFVSYEQYF
TRBV3-1 | CASSPSGYGYTF
TRBV20-1 | CSASSGSSYEQYF
TRBV7-2 | CASSFRDSHGAFF
TRBV10-3 | CAISQGGLMAEAFF
TRBV4-1 | CASSQVPRQYYGYTF
TRBV14 | CASSQGVRKTQYF
TRBV29-1 | CSEPGHGPYEQYF